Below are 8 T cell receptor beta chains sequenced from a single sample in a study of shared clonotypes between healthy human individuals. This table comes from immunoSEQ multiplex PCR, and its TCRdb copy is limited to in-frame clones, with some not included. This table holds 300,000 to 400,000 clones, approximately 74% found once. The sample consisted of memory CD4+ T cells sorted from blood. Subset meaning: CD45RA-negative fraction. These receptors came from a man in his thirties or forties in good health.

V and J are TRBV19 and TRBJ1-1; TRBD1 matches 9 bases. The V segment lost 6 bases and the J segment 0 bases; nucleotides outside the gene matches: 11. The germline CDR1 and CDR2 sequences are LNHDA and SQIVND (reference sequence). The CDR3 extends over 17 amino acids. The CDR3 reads CASRNNRGPSMNTEAFF. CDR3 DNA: TGTGCCAGTAGGAATAACAGGGGGCCCTCCATGAACACTGAAGCTTTCTTT.

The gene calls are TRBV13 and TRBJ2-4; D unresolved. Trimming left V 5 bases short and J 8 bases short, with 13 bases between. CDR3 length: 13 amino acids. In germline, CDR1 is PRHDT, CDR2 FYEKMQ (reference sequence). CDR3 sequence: CASSIRPVDIQYF. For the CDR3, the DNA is TGTGCCAGCAGCATCCGGCCGGTGGACATTCAGTACTTC.

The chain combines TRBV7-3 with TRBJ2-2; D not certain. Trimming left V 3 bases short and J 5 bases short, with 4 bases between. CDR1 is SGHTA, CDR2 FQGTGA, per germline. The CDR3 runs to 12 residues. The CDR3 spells CASSLGTGELFF. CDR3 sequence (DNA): TGTGCCAGCAGCTTGGGAACCGGGGAGCTGTTTTTT.

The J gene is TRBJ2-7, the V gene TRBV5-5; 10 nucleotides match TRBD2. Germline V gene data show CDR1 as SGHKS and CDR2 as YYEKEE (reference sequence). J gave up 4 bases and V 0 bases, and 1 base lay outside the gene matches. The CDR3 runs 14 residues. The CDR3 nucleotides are TGTGCCAGCAGCTTGGCGACTAGCGGGTACGAGCAGTACTTC. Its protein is CASSLATSGYEQYF.

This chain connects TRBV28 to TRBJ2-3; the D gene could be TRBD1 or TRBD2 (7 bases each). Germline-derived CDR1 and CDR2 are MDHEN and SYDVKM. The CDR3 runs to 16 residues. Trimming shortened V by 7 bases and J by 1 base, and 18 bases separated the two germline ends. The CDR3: CASKPGGVLGTDTQYF. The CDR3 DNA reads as TGTGCCAGCAAACCAGGGGGGGTATTGGGCACAGATACGCAGTATTTT.

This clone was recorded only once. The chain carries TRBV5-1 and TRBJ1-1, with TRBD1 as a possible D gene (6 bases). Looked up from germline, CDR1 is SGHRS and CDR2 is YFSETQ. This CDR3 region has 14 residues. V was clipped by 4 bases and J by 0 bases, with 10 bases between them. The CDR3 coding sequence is TGCGCCAGCAGCGCCACAGGGATGAACACTGAAGCTTTCTTT. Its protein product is CASSATGMNTEAFF. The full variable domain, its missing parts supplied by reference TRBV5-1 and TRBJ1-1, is KAGVTQTPRYLIKTRGQQVTLSCSPISGHRSVSWYQQTPGQGLQFLFEYFSETQRNKGNFPGRFSGRQFSNSRSEMNVSTLELGDSALYLCASSATGMNTEAFFGQGTRLTVV.

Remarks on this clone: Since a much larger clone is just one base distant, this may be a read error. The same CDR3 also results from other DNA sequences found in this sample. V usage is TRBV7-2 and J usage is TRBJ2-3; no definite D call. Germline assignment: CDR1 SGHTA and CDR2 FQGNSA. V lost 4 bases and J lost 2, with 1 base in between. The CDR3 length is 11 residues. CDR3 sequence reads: CASSSTDTQYF. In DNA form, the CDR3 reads TGTGCCAGCAGCTCCACAGATACGCAGTATTTT.

CDR3 amino acids: CASTPSGTNTEAFF. CDR3 nucleotides: TGCGCCAGCACCCCAAGCGGCACGAACACTGAAGCTTTCTTT. The chain combines TRBV5-1 with TRBJ1-1; D gene unclear. Germline V lookup: CDR1 SGHRS, CDR2 YFSETQ. Trimming pared 6 bases from V and 1 base from J, leaving 13 bases between. CDR3 size: 14 residues.